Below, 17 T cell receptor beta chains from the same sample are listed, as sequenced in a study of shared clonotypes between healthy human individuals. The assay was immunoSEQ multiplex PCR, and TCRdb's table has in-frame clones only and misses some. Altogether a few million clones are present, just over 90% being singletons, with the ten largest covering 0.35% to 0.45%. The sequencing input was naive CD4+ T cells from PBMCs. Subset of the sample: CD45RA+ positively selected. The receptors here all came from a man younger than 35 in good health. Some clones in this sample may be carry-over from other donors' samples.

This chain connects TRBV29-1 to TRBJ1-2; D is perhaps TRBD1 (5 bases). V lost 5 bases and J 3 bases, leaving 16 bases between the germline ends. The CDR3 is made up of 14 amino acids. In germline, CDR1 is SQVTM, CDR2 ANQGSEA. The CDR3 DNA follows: TGCAGCGTTCACCGGGACTCGGGGGACTATGGCTACACCTTC. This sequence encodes CSVHRDSGDYGYTF.

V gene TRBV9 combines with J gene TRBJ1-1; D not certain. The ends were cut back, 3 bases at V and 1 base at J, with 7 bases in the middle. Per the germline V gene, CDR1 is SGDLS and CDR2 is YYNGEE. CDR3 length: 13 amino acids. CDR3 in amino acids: CASSASSNTEAFF. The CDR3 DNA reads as TGTGCCAGCAGCGCGTCCTCGAACACTGAAGCTTTCTTT.

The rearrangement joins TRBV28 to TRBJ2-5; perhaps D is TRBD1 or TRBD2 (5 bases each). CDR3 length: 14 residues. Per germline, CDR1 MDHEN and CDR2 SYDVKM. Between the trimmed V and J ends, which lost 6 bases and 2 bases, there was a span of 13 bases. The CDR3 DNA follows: TGTGCCAGCAGCATGGGACGCATGCAAGAGACCCAGTACTTC. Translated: CASSMGRMQETQYF.

Written as DNA, the CDR3 is TGTGCCAGCGGACAGGGAGCTAACTATGGCTACACCTTC. Protein: CASGQGANYGYTF. V usage is TRBV19 and J usage is TRBJ1-2; 8 bases line up with TRBD1. V shed 9 bases, J shed 0 bases, and the junction held 3 bases outside the gene matches. The germline gives CDR1 LNHDA, CDR2 SQIVND (reference sequence). The CDR3 is 13 residues long.

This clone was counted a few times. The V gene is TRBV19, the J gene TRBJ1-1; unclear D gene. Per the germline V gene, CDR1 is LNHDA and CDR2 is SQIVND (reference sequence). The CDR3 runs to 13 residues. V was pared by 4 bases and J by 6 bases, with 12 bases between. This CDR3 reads CASSRRDQAEAFF. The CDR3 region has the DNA TGTGCCAGTAGTAGGAGGGATCAGGCTGAAGCTTTCTTT.

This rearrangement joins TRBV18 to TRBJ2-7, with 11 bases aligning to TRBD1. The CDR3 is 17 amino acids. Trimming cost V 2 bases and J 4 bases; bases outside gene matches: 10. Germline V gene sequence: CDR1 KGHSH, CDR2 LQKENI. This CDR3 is CASSPGIPGTGGYEQYF. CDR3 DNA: TGTGCCAGCTCACCAGGTATTCCTGGGACAGGGGGGTACGAGCAGTACTTC.

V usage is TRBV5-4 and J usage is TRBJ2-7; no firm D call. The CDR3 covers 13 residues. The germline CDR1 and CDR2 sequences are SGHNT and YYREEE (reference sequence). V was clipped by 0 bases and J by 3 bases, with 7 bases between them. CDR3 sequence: CASSLGLGYEQYF. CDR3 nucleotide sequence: TGTGCCAGCAGCTTGGGACTGGGCTACGAGCAGTACTTC.

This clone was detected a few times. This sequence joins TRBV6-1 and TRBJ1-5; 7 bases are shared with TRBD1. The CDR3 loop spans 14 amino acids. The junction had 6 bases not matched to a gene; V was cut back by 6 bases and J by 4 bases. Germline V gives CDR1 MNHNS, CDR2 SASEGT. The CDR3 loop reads CASRGQNLNQPQHF. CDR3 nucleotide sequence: TGTGCCAGCAGGGGACAGAACCTTAATCAGCCCCAGCATTTT.

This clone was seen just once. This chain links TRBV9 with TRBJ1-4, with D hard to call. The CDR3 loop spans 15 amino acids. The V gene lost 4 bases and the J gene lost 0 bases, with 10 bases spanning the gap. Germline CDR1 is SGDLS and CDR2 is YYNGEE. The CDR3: CASSFRDTTNEKLFF. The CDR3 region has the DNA TGTGCCAGCAGCTTTCGGGATACAACTAATGAAAAACTGTTTTTT.

CDR3 in amino acids: CASSLKVRRNPYEQYF. The DNA of the CDR3 is TGTGCCAGCAGCTTAAAGGTAAGGAGGAACCCCTACGAGCAGTACTTC. The V gene is TRBV7-7, the J gene TRBJ2-7; D possibly corresponds to TRBD2 (5 bases). Trimming removed 2 bases at V and 2 bases at J, with 16 bases between. Germline CDR1 is SSHAT and CDR2 is FNYEAQ (reference sequence). The CDR3 length is 16 residues.

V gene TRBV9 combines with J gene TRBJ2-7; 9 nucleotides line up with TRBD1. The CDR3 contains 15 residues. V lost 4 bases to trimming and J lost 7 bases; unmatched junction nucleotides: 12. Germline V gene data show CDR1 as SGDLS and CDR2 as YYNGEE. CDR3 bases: TGTGCCAGCAGCCCCCAGACAGGGGGTGTGGGGGAGCAGTACTTC. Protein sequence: CASSPQTGGVGEQYF.

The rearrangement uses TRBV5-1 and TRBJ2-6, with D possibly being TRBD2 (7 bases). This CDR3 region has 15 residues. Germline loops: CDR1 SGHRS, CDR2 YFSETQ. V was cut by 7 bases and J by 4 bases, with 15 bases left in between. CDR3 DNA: TGCGCCAGCCGACGGGGGGCGCAGGGGGCCAACGTCCTGACTTTC. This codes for CASRRGAQGANVLTF.

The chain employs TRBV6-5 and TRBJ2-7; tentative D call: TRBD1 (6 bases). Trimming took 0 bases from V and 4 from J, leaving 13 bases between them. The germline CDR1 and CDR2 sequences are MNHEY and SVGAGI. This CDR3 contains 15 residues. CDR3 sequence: CASSYSGGGRYEQYF. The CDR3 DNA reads TGTGCCAGCAGTTACTCGGGTGGGGGCCGGTACGAGCAGTACTTC.

The CDR3 here is CASSLLPGQNTGELFF. The CDR3 region has the DNA TGTGCCAGCAGCTTGCTCCCAGGGCAGAACACCGGGGAGCTGTTTTTT. The chain employs TRBV5-5 and TRBJ2-2; a weak D match, TRBD1 (5 bases). The germline gives CDR1 SGHKS, CDR2 YYEKEE (reference sequence). V lost 1 base, J lost 1 base, and 11 bases lay in between. The CDR3 contains 16 residues.

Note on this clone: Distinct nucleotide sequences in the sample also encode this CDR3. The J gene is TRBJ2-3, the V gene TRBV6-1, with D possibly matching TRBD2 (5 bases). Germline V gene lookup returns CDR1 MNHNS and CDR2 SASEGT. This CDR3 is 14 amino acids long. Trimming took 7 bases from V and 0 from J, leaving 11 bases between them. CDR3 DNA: TGTGCCAGCAAGTTGGCGGGTAGCACAGATACGCAGTATTTT. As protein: CASKLAGSTDTQYF.

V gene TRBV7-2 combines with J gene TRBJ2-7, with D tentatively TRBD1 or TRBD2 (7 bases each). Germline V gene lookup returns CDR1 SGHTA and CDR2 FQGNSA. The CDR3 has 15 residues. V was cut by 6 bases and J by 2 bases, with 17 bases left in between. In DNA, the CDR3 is TGTGCCAGCAGGGTCAACAGGGGAGGGACCTACGAGCAGTACTTC. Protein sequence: CASRVNRGGTYEQYF. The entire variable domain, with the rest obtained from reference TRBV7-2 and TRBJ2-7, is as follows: GAGVSQSPSNKVTEKGKDVELRCDPISGHTALYWYRQSLGQGLEFLIYFQGNSAPDKSGLPSDRFSAERTGGSVSTLTIQRTQQEDSAVYLCASRVNRGGTYEQYFGPGTRLTVT.

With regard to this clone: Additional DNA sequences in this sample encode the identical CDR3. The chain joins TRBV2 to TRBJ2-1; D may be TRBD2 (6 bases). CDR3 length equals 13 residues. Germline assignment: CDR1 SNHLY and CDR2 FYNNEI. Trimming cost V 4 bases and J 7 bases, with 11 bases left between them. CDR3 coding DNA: TGTGCCAGCAGTGGAGGTCGGGGGAATGAGCAGTTCTTC. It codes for CASSGGRGNEQFF.